This entry lists 19 T cell receptor beta chains sequenced from one sample in a study of CD8 T cells in Susac syndrome (dated by TCRdb to between 2018 and 2021). The library was obtained by the immunoSEQ multiplex PCR assay. RNA was extracted with the RNeasy kit and roughly 0.45 to 1 ug was reverse transcribed using random hexamers. In-frame beta chains were kept once TCRdb had trimmed the public reads at Q25 with fastp and called clones with MiXCR. Every CDR3 protein is listed once, alongside the most common genes and DNA of its rows. A total of approximately 300,000 distinct CDR3 sequences appear in this sample, around 85% of them only once. 0.2% to 0.25% of the sample comes from the top ten. Sequences were obtained from CD8+ T cells from PBMCs. The receptors were gathered from a human donor with multiple sclerosis.

This rearrangement joins TRBV20-1 to TRBJ2-2; 7 bases map to TRBD2. Germline values: CDR1 DFQATT, CDR2 SNEGSKA (reference sequence). With V trimmed by 5 bases and J by 7 bases, 7 bases remained unmatched. The CDR3 totals 13 residues. The CDR3 nucleotides read TGCAGTGCTCCGGGACTATGGGTCGGGGAGCTGTTTTTT. This codes for CSAPGLWVGELFF.

V is TRBV28 and J is TRBJ2-7; D might be TRBD2 (5 bases). V lost 5 bases and J lost 5, with 16 bases in between. Germline V gives CDR1 MDHEN, CDR2 SYDVKM. The CDR3 covers 14 residues. The CDR3 loop reads CASSIQLVLNEQYF. The CDR3 DNA reads TGTGCCAGCAGTATCCAACTAGTGTTGAACGAGCAGTACTTC.

The CDR3 nucleotides are TGTGCCAGCAGCCAAGATCTGGGACAGGGCCGACAAAGGTGGTCCTACGAGCAGTACTTC. Its translation is CASSQDLGQGRQRWSYEQYF. The chain couples TRBV3-1 to TRBJ2-7; TRBD1 aligns across 9 bases. This CDR3 contains 20 residues. V dropped 0 bases and J dropped 1; count of bases not matched to a gene: 16. The V gene's germline CDR1 is LGHDT and CDR2 YNNKEL (reference sequence).

This chain connects TRBV19 to TRBJ2-7; TRBD2 might be the D (5 bases). Germline V gene lookup returns CDR1 LNHDA and CDR2 SQIVND (reference sequence). Trimming left V 3 bases short and J 2 bases short, with 14 bases between. The CDR3 contains 15 residues. The CDR3: CASSIRADLTYEQYF. The CDR3 nucleotides read TGTGCCAGTAGTATCCGCGCGGACTTAACCTACGAGCAGTACTTC.

The V and J genes are TRBV7-8 and TRBJ2-2, with 7 bases identical to TRBD1. The CDR3 is 16 residues long. Germline V gives CDR1 SGHVS, CDR2 FQNEAQ. After removal of 5 bases from V and 0 bases from J, the junction contained 6 bases not matched to a gene. This CDR3 reads CASSPRTGANTGELFF. The CDR3 region has the DNA TGTGCCAGCAGCCCCAGGACAGGCGCGAACACCGGGGAGCTGTTTTTT. Full variable domain (remainder filled in from reference TRBV7-8 and TRBJ2-2): GAGVSQSPRYKVAKRGQDVALRCDPISGHVSLFWYQQALGQGPEFLTYFQNEAQLDKSGLPSDRFFAERPEGSVSTLKIQRTQQEDSAVYLCASSPRTGANTGELFFGEGSRLTVL.

This rearrangement joins TRBV6-6 to TRBJ1-2; no firm D call. The CDR3 runs 12 residues. Germline V gives CDR1 MNHNY, CDR2 SVGAGI (reference sequence). V dropped 9 bases and J dropped 4 bases, with 12 bases sitting between them. The CDR3: CASAAFIYGYTF. Here the CDR3 DNA reads TGTGCCAGTGCCGCCTTTATCTATGGCTACACCTTC.

The chain recombines TRBV7-9 with TRBJ1-2; TRBD1 is a possible D gene (6 bases). The V gene's germline CDR1 is SEHNR and CDR2 FQNEAQ (reference sequence). This CDR3 has 17 amino acids. Trimming removed 1 base at V and 0 bases at J, with 15 bases between. The CDR3 DNA reads TGTGCCAGCAGCTTAGATGGCCCTACAGGGACTAACTATGGCTACACCTTC. Amino acids: CASSLDGPTGTNYGYTF.

The chain employs TRBV16 and TRBJ2-7; 7 nucleotides agree with TRBD1. Germline CDR1 KGHSY, CDR2 FQNENV. This CDR3 spans 14 amino acids. Unmatched junction bases numbered 2, after V lost 0 bases and J lost 3 bases. The CDR3 region is CASSQSYRGYEQYF. CDR3 sequence (DNA): TGTGCCAGCAGCCAATCGTACAGGGGCTACGAGCAGTACTTC.

In regard to this clonotype: Since the CDR3 does not end with the conserved phenylalanine or tryptophan, this likely comes from a read error. The chain couples TRBV12-3 or TRBV12-4 to TRBJ1-1; D ambiguous. The V and J ends lost 8 bases and 10 bases respectively, with 20 bases between them. This CDR3 is built from 13 residues. Written as DNA, the CDR3 is TGTGCCAGCTCAATCGTCCGGCCCAACGGAGCTTTCTCT. Translated: CASSIVRPNGAFS.

The chain is built from TRBV15 and TRBJ2-2, with 9 bases fitting TRBD1. V shed 1 base, J shed 6 bases, and the junction held 9 bases outside the gene matches. Germline V gene data show CDR1 as LNHNV and CDR2 as YYDKDF (reference sequence). The CDR3 runs 17 residues. CDR3 sequence (DNA): TGTGCCACCAGCAGAGTTGGACAGGGGTTAAGTTCCGGGGAGCTGTTTTTT. It yields the protein CATSRVGQGLSSGELFF.

The CDR3 here is CASSSLPDTQYF. CDR3 bases: TGCGCCAGCAGCTCATTACCCGATACGCAGTATTTT. V gene TRBV4-1 combines with J gene TRBJ2-3; D uncertain. Germline CDR1 and CDR2: MGHRA and YSYEKL. Trimming shortened V by 5 bases and J by 6 bases, and 9 bases separated the two germline ends. This CDR3 is built from 12 residues.

The rearrangement links TRBV23-1 to TRBJ2-3; TRBD2 agrees at 7 bases. TRBV23-1 is assigned to the ORF class and has an uncertain function. V shed 4 bases, J shed 2 bases, and the junction held 9 bases outside the gene matches. CDR3 length: 16 amino acids. The CDR3 coding sequence is TGCGCCAGCAGTCTAATTCGGCGGGAGTACACAGATACGCAGTATTTT. It translates to CASSLIRREYTDTQYF.

The V gene is TRBV28, the J gene TRBJ2-5, with 7 bases that match TRBD2. V dropped 0 bases and J dropped 3; count of bases not matched to a gene: 10. The CDR3 loop spans 17 amino acids. Looked up from germline, CDR1 is MDHEN and CDR2 is SYDVKM. The CDR3 coding sequence is TGTGCCAGCAGTTTATGGGCTAGCGGAGGAGAAGAAGAGACCCAGTACTTC. It yields the protein CASSLWASGGEEETQYF.

The V call is TRBV4-3, the J call TRBJ2-7; 14 bases match TRBD2. CDR1 LGHNA and CDR2 YSLEER come from the germline V gene. The CDR3 runs 16 residues. V trimming: 4 bases; J trimming: 3 bases; junction bases outside the gene matches: 5. CDR3 residues: CASSPSGLAGGYEQYF. CDR3 sequence (DNA): TGCGCCAGCAGCCCGAGTGGACTAGCGGGAGGCTACGAGCAGTACTTC.

The rearrangement links TRBV19 to TRBJ2-7; 9 bases fit TRBD1. With V trimmed by 5 bases and J by 3 bases, 5 bases remained unmatched. The CDR3 loop spans 14 amino acids. Germline V gives CDR1 LNHDA, CDR2 SQIVND (reference sequence). CDR3 sequence (DNA): TGTGCCAGTAGTTACCGGACAGGGGTCTACGAGCAGTACTTC. Translation: CASSYRTGVYEQYF.

V gene TRBV28 combines with J gene TRBJ2-7; 10 bases map to TRBD1. Germline assignment: CDR1 MDHEN and CDR2 SYDVKM. This CDR3 spans 15 amino acids. Trimming removed 5 bases from V and 4 bases from J; junction bases left unmatched: 8. The CDR3 nucleotides are TGTGCCAGCAGTCTAATCGGGACAGGGGAATACGAGCAGTACTTC. As protein: CASSLIGTGEYEQYF.

This chain links TRBV19 with TRBJ2-1; D ambiguous. V was shortened by 6 bases and J by 4 bases, with 10 bases between the two germline ends. The CDR3 totals 13 residues. Germline V gene lookup returns CDR1 LNHDA and CDR2 SQIVND (reference sequence). CDR3 sequence reads: CASRLFPYNEQFF. The CDR3, as DNA: TGTGCCAGTAGACTCTTCCCATACAATGAGCAGTTCTTC.

V gene TRBV2 combines with J gene TRBJ1-5; TRBD1 might be the D (6 bases). This CDR3 region has 16 residues. Germline CDR1 is SNHLY and CDR2 is FYNNEI. V was clipped by 1 base and J by 4 bases, with 14 bases between them. DNA of the CDR3: TGTGCCAGCAGTGAAGTCGGGGGGCTTGGTAATCAGCCCCAGCATTTT. Its translation: CASSEVGGLGNQPQHF.

The chain employs TRBV27 and TRBJ2-2, with TRBD1 as a possible D gene (6 bases). Trimming pared 5 bases from V and 5 bases from J, leaving 12 bases between. The CDR3 has 14 amino acids. CDR1 is MNHEY, CDR2 SMNVEV, per germline (reference sequence). The chain's CDR3 is CASSVQGWTGELFF. CDR3 bases: TGTGCCAGCAGTGTACAGGGTTGGACCGGGGAGCTGTTTTTT.